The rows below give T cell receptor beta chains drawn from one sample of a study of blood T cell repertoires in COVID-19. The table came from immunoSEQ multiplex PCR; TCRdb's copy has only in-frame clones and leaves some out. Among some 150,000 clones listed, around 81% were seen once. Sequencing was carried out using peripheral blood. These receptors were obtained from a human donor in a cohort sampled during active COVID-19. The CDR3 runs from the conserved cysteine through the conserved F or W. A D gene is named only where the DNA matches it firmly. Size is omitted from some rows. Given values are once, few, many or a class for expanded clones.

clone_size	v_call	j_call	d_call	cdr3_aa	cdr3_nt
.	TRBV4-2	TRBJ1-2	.	CASSQESGSNYGYTF	TGTGCCAGCAGCCAAGAGAGCGGATCTAACTATGGCTACACCTTC
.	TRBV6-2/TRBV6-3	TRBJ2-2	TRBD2	CASSQGLAGVTGELFF	TGTGCCAGCAGTCAAGGACTAGCGGGAGTTACCGGGGAGCTGTTTTTT
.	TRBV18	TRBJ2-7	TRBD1	CASSGTASYEQYF	TGTGCCAGCTCAGGGACAGCCTCCTACGAGCAGTACTTC
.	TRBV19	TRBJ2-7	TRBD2	CASSPRGRTYEQYF	TGTGCCAGTAGTCCTCGCGGGAGGACTTACGAGCAGTACTTC
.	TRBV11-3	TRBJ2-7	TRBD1	CASSLGQGDSYEQYF	TGTGCCAGCAGCCTGGGACAGGGGGATTCCTACGAGCAGTACTTC
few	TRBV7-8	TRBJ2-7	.	CASSLVYEGGTYEQYF	TGTGCCAGCAGCTTAGTATATGAGGGAGGAACCTACGAGCAGTACTTC
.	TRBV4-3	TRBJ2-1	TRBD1	CASSHAGTGAPEQFF	TGCGCCAGCAGCCACGCCGGGACAGGGGCCCCTGAGCAGTTCTTC
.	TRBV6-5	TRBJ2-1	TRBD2	CASRGTSGRFDEQFF	TGTGCCAGTAGGGGAACTAGCGGGAGATTTGATGAGCAGTTCTTC
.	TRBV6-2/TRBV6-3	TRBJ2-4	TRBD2	CASSTEYAGGGNIQYF	TGTGCCAGCAGCACGGAGTATGCGGGAGGGGGAAACATTCAGTACTTC
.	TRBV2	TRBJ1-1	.	CASSPQGSNTEAFF	TGTGCCAGCAGTCCTCAGGGCTCTAACACTGAAGCTTTCTTT
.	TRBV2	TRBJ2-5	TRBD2	CASNPVGGGGGLQETQYF	TGTGCCAGCAACCCGGTGGGGGGGGGTGGCGGTTTACAAGAGACCCAGTACTTC
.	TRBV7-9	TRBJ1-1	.	CASSQDTEPTEAFF	TGTGCCAGCAGCCAAGATACAGAGCCCACTGAAGCTTTCTTT
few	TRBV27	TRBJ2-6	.	CASSFYSGANVLTF	TGTGCCAGCAGTTTTTATTCTGGGGCCAACGTCCTGACTTTC
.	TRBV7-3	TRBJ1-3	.	CASSTRGGGLAPHSGNTIYF	TGTGCCAGCAGCACCCGAGGAGGGGGACTAGCCCCGCACTCTGGAAACACCATATATTTT
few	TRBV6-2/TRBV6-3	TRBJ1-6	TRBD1	CASSYTPSRGESYNSPLHF	TGTGCCAGCAGTTACACCCCGAGCAGGGGGGAGAGTTATAATTCACCCCTCCACTTT
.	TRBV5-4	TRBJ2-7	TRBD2	CASSLGTSPSYEQYF	TGTGCCAGCAGCTTGGGGACTAGTCCCTCCTACGAGCAGTACTTC
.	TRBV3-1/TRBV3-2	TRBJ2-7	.	CASSQDLASYEQYF	TGTGCCAGCAGCCAAGATCTAGCGTCCTACGAGCAGTACTTC
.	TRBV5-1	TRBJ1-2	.	CASSLGSRGNYGYTF	TGCGCCAGCAGCTTGGGCTCCCGGGGAAACTATGGCTACACCTTC
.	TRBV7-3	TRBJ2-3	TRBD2	CASSLTSPRTSGRGETDTQYF	TGTGCCAGCAGCTTAACGTCCCCCCGGACTAGCGGGAGGGGGGAGACAGATACGCAGTATTTT
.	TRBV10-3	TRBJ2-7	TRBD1	CAISESSDRGEQYF	TGTGCCATCAGTGAGTCTTCCGACAGGGGCGAGCAGTACTTC
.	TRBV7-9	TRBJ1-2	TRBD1	CASSLDRENGYTF	TGTGCCAGCAGCTTGGACAGGGAAAATGGCTACACCTTC
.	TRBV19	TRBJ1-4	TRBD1	CASSSRVGTGGSEKLFF	TGTGCCAGTAGTAGCCGGGTGGGGACAGGGGGCAGTGAAAAACTGTTTTTT
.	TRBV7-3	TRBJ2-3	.	CASSQGGPASGTDTQYF	TGTGCCAGCAGCCAAGGTGGGCCGGCCTCGGGCACAGATACGCAGTATTTT
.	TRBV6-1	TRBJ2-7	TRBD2	CASSGGLLVAGVRDEQYF	TGTGCCAGCAGTGGGGGTCTGCTAGTAGCGGGAGTCAGGGACGAGCAGTACTTC
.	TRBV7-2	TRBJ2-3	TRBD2	CASRFDLGLGADTQYF	TGTGCCAGCAGATTCGACCTCGGACTAGGGGCTGATACGCAGTATTTT
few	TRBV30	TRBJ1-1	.	CAWKRQSEINTEAFF	TGTGCCTGGAAGCGGCAGAGCGAAATTAACACTGAAGCTTTCTTT